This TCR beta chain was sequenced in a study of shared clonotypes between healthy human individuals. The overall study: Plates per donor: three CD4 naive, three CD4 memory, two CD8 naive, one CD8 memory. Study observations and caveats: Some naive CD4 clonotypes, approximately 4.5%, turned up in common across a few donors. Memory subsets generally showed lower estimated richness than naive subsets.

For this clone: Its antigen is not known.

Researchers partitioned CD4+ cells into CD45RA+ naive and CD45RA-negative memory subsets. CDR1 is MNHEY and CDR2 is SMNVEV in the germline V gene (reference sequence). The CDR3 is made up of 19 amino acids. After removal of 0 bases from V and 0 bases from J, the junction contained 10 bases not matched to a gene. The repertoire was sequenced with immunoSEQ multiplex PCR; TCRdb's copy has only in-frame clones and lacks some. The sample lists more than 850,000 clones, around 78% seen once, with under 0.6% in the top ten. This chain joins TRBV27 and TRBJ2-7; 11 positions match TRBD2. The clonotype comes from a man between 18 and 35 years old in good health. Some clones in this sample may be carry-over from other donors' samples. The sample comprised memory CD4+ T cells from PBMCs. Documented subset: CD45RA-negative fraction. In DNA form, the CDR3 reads TGTGCCAGCAGTTTATCGGCCCTAGCGGGAGGCCTTAGCTCCTACGAGCAGTACTTC. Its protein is CASSLSALAGGLSSYEQYF.